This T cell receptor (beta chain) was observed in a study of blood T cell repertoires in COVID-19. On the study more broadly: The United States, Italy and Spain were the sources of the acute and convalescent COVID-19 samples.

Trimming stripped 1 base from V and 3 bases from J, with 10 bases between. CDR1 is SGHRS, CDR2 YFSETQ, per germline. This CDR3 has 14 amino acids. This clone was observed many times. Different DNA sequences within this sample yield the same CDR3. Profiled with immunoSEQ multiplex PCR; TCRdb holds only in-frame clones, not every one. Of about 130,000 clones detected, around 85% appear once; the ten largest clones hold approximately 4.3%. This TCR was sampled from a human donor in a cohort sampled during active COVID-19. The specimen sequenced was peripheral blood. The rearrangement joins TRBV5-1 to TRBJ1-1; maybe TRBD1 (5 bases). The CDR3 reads CASSLQGLDTEAFF. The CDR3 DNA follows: TGCGCCAGCAGCTTGCAGGGCCTGGACACTGAAGCTTTCTTT.